The T cell receptor beta chain under discussion was sequenced for a study of response to subunit inactivated influenza vaccine. TCRdb re-analysed the RT-PCR reads in MiXCR, keeping a single row per CDR3 protein. The sample lists about 180,000 distinct CDR3 sequences, about a tenth occurring once. Regarding the study as a whole: The authors proposed limited new T cell recruitment per seasonal influenza vaccination.

This CDR3 has 14 amino acids. V lost 3 bases, J lost 6 bases, and 12 bases lay in between. Germline CDR1 is SGHRS and CDR2 is YFSETQ. This clonotype showed up just a few times. Its antigen is currently unknown. The rearrangement links TRBV5-1 to TRBJ2-2, with D possibly matching TRBD2 (6 bases). The origin of this receptor is a man aged 45-65 years who received an inactivated influenza vaccine. The specimen was non-naive T cells sorted from PBMCs, collected on the day of vaccination. CDR3 protein: CASSYGGEAGELFF. The CDR3 coding sequence is TGCGCCAGCAGCTACGGGGGTGAGGCCGGGGAGCTGTTTTTT.